This T cell receptor (beta chain) was sequenced in a study of CD8+ T cells in alopecia areata. On the study more broadly: Patients in the treated group were given tofacitinib by mouth, 5 to 10 mg twice a day. Study observations and caveats: It was lesional scalp, especially alopecia totalis/universalis, that showed higher clonality than normal scalp.

Treatment in this sample: oral pan-JAK inhibitor, 5-10 mg twice daily. The CDR3 is 13 amino acids. Germline trimming cut 5 bases from V and 4 bases from J; bases unmatched to any gene: 0. Looked up from germline, CDR1 is GTSNPN and CDR2 is SVGIG (reference sequence). After isolation, RNA underwent reverse transcription to generate cDNA as the sequencing template. Assay: immunoSEQ multiplex PCR; the TCRdb copy retains only in-frame clones and omits some. The table shows around 100,000 clones, with more than 65% occurring only once. Comments on this clone: No antigen is known for it.

V gene TRBV30 combines with J gene TRBJ2-3; 13 nucleotides match TRBD2. This receptor was identified in a human donor with alopecia areata. This material consisted of CD8+ T cells sorted from blood, taken at week 44, from a patient treated with tofacitinib. CDR3 DNA: TGTGCCTGGGGGACTAGCGGGGCAGATACGCAGTATTTT. This translates into CAWGTSGADTQYF. Supplemented by reference TRBV30 and TRBJ2-3, the full variable domain reads SQTIHQWPATLVQPVGSPLSLECTVEGTSNPNLYWYRQAAGRGLQLLFYSVGIGQISSEVPQNLSASRPQDRQFILSSKKLLLSDSGFYLCAWGTSGADTQYFGPGTRLTVL.